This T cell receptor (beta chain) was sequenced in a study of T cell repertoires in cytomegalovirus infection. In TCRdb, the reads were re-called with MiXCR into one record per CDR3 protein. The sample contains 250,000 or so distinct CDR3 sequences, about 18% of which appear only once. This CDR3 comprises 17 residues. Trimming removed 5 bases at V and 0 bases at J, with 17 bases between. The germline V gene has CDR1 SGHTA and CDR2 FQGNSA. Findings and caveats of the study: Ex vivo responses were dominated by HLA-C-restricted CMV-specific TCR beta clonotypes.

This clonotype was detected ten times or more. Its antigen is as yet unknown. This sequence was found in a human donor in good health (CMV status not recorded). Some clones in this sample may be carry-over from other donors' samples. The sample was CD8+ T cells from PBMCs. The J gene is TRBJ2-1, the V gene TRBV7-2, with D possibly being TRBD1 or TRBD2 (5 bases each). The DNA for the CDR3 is TGTGCCAGCAGCGCCTTTCCGGGGCTTCCCTCCTACAATGAGCAGTTCTTC. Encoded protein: CASSAFPGLPSYNEQFF.